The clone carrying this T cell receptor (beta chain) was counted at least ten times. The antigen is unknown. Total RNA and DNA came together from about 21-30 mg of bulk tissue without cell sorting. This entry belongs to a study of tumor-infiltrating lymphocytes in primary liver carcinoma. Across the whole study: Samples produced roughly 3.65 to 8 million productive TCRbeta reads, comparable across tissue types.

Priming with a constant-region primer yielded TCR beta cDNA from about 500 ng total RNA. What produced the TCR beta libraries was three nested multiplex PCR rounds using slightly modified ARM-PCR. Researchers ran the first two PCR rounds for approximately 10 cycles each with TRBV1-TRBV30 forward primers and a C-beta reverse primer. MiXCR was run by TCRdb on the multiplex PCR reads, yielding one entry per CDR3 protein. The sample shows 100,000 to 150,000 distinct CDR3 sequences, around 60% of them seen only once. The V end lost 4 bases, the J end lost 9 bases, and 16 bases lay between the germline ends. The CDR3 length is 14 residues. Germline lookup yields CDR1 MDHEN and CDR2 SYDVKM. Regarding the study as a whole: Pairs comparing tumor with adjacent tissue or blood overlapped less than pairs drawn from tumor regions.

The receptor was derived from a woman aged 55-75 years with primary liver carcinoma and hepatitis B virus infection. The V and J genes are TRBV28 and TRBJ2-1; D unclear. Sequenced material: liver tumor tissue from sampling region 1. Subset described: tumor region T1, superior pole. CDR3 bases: TGTGCCAGCAGTTCCCCTGGGCCCGTCAGTGAGCAGTTCTTC. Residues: CASSSPGPVSEQFF.